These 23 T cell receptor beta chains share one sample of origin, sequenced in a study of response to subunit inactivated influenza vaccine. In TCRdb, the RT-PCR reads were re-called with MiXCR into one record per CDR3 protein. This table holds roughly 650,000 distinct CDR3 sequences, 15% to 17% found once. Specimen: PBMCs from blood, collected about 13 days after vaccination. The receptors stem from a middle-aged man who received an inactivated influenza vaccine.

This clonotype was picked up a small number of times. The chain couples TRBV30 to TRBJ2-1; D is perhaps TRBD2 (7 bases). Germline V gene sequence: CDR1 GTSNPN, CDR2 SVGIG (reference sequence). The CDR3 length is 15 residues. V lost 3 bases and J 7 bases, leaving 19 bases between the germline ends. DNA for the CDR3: TGTGCCTGGAGGCGGGGGCGCCGCCACACGAATGAGCAGTTCTTC. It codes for CAWRRGRRHTNEQFF.

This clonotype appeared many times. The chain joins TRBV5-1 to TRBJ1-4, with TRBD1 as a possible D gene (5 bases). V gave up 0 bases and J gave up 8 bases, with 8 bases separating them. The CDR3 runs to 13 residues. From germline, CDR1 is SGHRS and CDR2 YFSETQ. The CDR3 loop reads CASSLDQGEKLFF. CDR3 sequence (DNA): TGCGCCAGCAGCTTGGATCAGGGAGAAAAACTGTTTTTT.

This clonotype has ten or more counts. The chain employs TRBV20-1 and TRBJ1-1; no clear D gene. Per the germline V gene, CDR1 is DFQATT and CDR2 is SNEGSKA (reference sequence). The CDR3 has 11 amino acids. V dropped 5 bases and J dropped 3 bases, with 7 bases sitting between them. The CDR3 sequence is CSAPDYTEAFF. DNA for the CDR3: TGCAGTGCTCCAGACTACACTGAAGCTTTCTTT.

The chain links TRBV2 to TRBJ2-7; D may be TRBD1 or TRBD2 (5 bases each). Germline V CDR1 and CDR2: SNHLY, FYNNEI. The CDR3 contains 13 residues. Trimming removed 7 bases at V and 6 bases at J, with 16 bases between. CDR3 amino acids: CASNSGPPFEQYF. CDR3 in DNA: TGTGCCAGCAATTCGGGGCCCCCTTTCGAGCAGTACTTC. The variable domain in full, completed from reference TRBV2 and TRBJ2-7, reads EPEVTQTPSHQVTQMGQEVILRCVPISNHLYFYWYRQILGQKVEFLVSFYNNEISEKSEIFDDQFSVERPDGSNFTLKIRSTKLEDSAMYFCASNSGPPFEQYFGPGTRLTVT.

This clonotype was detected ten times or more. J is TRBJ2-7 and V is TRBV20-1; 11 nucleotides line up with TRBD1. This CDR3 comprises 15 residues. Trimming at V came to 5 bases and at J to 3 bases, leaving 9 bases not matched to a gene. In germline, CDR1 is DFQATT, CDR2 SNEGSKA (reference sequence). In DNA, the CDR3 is TGCAGTGCTCATGCCAGGGACAGGGGGTTCTACGAGCAGTACTTC. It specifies CSAHARDRGFYEQYF.

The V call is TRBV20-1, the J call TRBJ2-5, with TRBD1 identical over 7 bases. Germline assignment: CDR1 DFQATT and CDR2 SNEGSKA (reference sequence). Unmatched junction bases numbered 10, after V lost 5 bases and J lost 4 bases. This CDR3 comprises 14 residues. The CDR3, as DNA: TGCAGTGCTGTCAGACAGGGTCGGAGAGAGACCCAGTACTTC. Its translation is CSAVRQGRRETQYF.

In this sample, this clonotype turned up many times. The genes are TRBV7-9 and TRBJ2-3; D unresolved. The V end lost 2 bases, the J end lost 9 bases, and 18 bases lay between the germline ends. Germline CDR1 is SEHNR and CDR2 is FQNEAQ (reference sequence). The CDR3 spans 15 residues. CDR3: CASSLPFRLGSTQYF. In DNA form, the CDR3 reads TGTGCCAGCAGCTTACCCTTTCGACTTGGCTCAACGCAGTATTTT.

The CDR3 region is CAISSIIETQYF. The CDR3 DNA sequence: TGTGCCATCAGCAGTATAATAGAGACCCAGTACTTC. V gene TRBV10-3 combines with J gene TRBJ2-5, with D unclear. This CDR3 comprises 12 residues. Trimming removed 6 bases at V and 4 bases at J, with 9 bases between. Germline assignment: CDR1 ENHRY and CDR2 SYGVKD.

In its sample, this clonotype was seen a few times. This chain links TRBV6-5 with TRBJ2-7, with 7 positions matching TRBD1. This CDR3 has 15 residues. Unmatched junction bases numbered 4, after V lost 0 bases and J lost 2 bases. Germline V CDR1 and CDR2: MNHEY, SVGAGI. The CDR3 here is CASSYSGGYTYEQYF. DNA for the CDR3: TGTGCCAGCAGTTACTCAGGGGGCTACACCTACGAGCAGTACTTC.

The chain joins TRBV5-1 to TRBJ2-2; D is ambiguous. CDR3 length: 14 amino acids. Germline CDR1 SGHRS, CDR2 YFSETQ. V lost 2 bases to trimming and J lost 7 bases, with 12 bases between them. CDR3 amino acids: CASSLGPDGGELFF. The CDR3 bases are TGCGCCAGCAGCTTAGGACCGGACGGCGGGGAGCTGTTTTTT.

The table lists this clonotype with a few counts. The CDR3: CASRSATPGPTYF. The CDR3 DNA is TGTGCCAGCAGATCTGCCACACCAGGCCCAACGTACTTC. The V and J genes are TRBV7-8 and TRBJ2-7, with unresolved D. CDR1 SGHVS and CDR2 FQNEAQ come from the germline V gene. Trimming removed 6 bases at V and 12 bases at J, with 21 bases between. The CDR3 is made up of 13 amino acids.

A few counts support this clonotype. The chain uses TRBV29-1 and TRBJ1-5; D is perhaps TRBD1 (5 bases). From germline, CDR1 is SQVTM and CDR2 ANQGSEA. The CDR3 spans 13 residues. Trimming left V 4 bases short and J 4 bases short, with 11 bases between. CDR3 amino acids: CSVGGRVNQPQHF. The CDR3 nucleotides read TGCAGCGTTGGAGGCAGGGTAAATCAGCCCCAGCATTTT.

For the CDR3, the DNA is TGCGCCAGCAGCCAAGATCCTGCCAGGCGCCCCGAGACCCAGTACTTC. Its protein is CASSQDPARRPETQYF. J is TRBJ2-5 and V is TRBV4-1; no clear D. Germline-derived CDR1 and CDR2 are MGHRA and YSYEKL. The CDR3 has 16 amino acids. V dropped 0 bases and J dropped 5 bases, with 16 bases sitting between them.

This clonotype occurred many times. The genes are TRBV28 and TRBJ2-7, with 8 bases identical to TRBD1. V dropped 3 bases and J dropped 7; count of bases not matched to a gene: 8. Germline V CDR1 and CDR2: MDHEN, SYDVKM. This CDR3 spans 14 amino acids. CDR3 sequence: CASSFPDRGGEQYF. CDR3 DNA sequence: TGTGCCAGCAGTTTCCCAGACAGGGGTGGGGAGCAGTACTTC. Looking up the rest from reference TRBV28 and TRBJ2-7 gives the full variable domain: DVKVTQSSRYLVKRTGEKVFLECVQDMDHENMFWYRQDPGLGLRLIYFSYDVKMKEKGDIPEGYSVSREKKERFSLILESASTNQTSMYLCASSFPDRGGEQYFGPGTRLTVT.

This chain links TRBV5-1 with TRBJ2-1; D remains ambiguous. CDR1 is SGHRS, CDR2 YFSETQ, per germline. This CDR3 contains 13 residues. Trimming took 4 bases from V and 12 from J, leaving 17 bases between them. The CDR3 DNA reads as TGCGCCAGCAGCCCAAACCTAAGAAGAGGGCAGTTCTTC. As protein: CASSPNLRRGQFF.

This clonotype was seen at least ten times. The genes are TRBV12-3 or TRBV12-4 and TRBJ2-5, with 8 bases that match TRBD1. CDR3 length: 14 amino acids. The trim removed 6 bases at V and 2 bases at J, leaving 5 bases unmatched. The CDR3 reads CASSRRGLQETQYF. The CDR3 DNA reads TGTGCCAGCAGCCGCAGGGGGCTTCAAGAGACCCAGTACTTC.

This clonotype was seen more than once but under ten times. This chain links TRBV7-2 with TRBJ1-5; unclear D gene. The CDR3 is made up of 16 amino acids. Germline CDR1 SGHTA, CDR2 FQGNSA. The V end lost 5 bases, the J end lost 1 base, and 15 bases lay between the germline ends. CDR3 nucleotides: TGTGCCAGCAGCCCTGTGAGCACCGTCAGCAATCAGCCCCAGCATTTT. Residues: CASSPVSTVSNQPQHF. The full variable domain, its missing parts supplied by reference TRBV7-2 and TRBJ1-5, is GAGVSQSPSNKVTEKGKDVELRCDPISGHTALYWYRQSLGQGLEFLIYFQGNSAPDKSGLPSDRFSAERTGGSVSTLTIQRTQQEDSAVYLCASSPVSTVSNQPQHFGDGTRLSIL.

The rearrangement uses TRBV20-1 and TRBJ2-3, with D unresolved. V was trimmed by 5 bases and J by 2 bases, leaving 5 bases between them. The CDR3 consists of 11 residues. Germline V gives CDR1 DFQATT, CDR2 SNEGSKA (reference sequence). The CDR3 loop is CSAVPTDTQYF. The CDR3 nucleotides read TGCAGTGCTGTCCCCACAGATACGCAGTATTTT.

CDR3 DNA sequence: TGTGCCAGCAGCCAAGATTCTCGGGCTAGCGGGAGGGCCTCAGATACGCAGTATTTT. Amino acids: CASSQDSRASGRASDTQYF. J is TRBJ2-3 and V is TRBV27; 12 bases are a match to TRBD2. Germline loops: CDR1 MNHEY, CDR2 SMNVEV (reference sequence). The CDR3 runs to 19 residues. V shed 6 bases, J shed 4 bases, and the junction held 17 bases outside the gene matches.

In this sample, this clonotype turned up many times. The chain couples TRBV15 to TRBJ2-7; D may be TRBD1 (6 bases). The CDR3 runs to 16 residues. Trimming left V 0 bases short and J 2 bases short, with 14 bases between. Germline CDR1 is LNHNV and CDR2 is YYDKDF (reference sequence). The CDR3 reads CATSRDRRNRAYEQYF. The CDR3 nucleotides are TGTGCCACCAGCAGAGACCGCCGGAACAGGGCCTACGAGCAGTACTTC.

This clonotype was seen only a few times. The CDR3 DNA follows: TGTGCCAGCAGTTACCGACTTTCCTACGAGCAGTACTTC. Encoded protein: CASSYRLSYEQYF. The genes are TRBV6-2 or TRBV6-3 and TRBJ2-7; no clear D. Trimming pared 2 bases from V and 1 base from J, leaving 6 bases between. The CDR3 sequence is 13 residues long. Germline values: CDR1 MNHEY, CDR2 SVGEGT.

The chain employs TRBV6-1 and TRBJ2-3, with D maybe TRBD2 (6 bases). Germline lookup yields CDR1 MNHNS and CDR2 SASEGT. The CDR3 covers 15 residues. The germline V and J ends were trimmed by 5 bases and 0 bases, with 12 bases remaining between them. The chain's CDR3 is CASSNSGRSTDTQYF. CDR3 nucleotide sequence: TGTGCCAGCAGTAATAGCGGTCGTAGCACAGATACGCAGTATTTT.

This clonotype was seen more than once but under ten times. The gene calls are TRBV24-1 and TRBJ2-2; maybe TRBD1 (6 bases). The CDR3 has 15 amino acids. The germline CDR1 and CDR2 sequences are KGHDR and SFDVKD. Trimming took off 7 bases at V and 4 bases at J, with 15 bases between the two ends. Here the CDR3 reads CATRDQGTGTGELFF. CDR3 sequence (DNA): TGTGCCACCAGAGACCAGGGGACGGGCACCGGGGAGCTGTTTTTT.